A single sample gave rise to the 2 T cell receptor beta chains below, sequenced in a study of human T cells and chemical hapten exposure. TCRdb redid the calling of the RACE reads with MiXCR, one entry per CDR3 protein. In the table there are 270,000 or so distinct CDR3 sequences, 7.5% to 8% of which are singletons. Time point noted: pre-sensitization, week 0. Treatment in this sample: therapeutic diphenylcyclopropenone sensitization with weekly scalp DPC. The sample consisted of whole blood, taken in connection with sensitization to the hapten diphenylcyclopropenone (DPC). The receptors stem from a man aged 18-30 years with alopecia areata. Some clones in this sample may be carry-over from other donors' samples.

At least ten counts were recorded for this clonotype. The V and J genes are TRBV7-9 and TRBJ1-2; the D gene is possibly TRBD1 (5 bases). The CDR3 contains 14 residues. Trimming removed 1 base at V and 4 bases at J, with 10 bases between. CDR1 is SEHNR and CDR2 is FQNEAQ in the germline V gene (reference sequence). The CDR3 sequence is CASSLDQGVYGYTF. CDR3 bases: TGTGCCAGCAGCTTAGACCAGGGCGTCTATGGCTACACCTTC.

Ten or more counts support this clonotype. This chain uses TRBV6-6 with TRBJ2-5; D call uncertain. Germline V gene lookup returns CDR1 MNHNY and CDR2 SVGAGI (reference sequence). This CDR3 contains 14 residues. The germline V and J ends were trimmed by 0 bases and 5 bases, with 10 bases remaining between them. As DNA, the CDR3 is TGTGCCAGCAGTTACTCCTCCAGTGGCGAGACCCAGTACTTC. Its protein is CASSYSSSGETQYF.